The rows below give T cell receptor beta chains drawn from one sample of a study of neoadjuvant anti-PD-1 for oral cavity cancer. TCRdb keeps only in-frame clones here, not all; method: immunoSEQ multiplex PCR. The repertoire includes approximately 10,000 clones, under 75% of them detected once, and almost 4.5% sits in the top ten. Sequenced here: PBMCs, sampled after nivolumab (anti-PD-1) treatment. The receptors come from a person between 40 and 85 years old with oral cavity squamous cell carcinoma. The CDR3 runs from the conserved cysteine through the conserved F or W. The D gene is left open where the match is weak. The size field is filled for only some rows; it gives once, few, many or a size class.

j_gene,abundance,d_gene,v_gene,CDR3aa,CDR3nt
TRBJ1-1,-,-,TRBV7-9,CASSLGTVNTEAFF,TGTGCCAGCAGCTTGGGGACGGTGAACACTGAAGCTTTCTTT
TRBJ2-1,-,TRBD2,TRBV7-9,CASSWGLAEYNEQFF,TGTGCCAGCAGCTGGGGACTAGCGGAGTACAATGAGCAGTTCTTC
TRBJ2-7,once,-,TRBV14,CASSQVRLSQQYF,TGTGCCAGCAGCCAAGTTCGCCTTTCGCAGCAGTACTTC
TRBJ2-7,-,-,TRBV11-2,CASSLGRYEQYF,TGTGCCAGCAGCTTAGGGCGGTACGAGCAGTACTTC
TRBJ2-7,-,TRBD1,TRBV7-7,CASSLGTGEVYEQYF,TGTGCCAGCAGCTTAGGGACAGGGGAGGTCTACGAGCAGTACTTC
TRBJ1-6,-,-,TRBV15,CATSRAPTSPLHF,TGTGCCACCAGCAGAGCTCCAACCTCACCCCTCCACTTT
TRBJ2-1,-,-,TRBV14,CASSQVGSGSRRKFF,-
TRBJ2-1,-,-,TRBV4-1,CASSQEGVRTQIYNEQFF,TGCGCCAGCAGCCAGGAGGGGGTACGTACTCAAATTTACAATGAGCAGTTCTTC
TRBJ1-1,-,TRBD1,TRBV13,CASSLGQGLDTEAFF,TGTGCCAGCAGCCTGGGACAGGGGTTAGACACTGAAGCTTTCTTT
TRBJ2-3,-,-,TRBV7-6,CASKLGYRPSTDTQYF,TGTGCCAGCAAGTTAGGGTACAGGCCTAGCACAGATACGCAGTATTTT
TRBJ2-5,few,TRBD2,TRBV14,CASSRTSGRARETQYF,TGTGCCAGCAGTAGGACTAGCGGGAGGGCCCGGGAGACCCAGTACTTC
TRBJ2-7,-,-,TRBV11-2,CASSSIRDNYEQYF,TGTGCCAGCAGCTCGATCAGGGATAACTACGAGCAGTACTTC
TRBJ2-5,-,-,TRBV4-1,CASSPSEVSAQETQYF,TGCGCCAGCAGCCCTAGCGAGGTTTCTGCTCAAGAGACCCAGTACTTC
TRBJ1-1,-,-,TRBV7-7,CASSKTLNTEAFF,TGTGCCAGCAGCAAGACACTGAACACTGAAGCTTTCTTT
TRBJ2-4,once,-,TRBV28,CASSLSGPLTLHF,TGTGCCAGCAGTCTGTCCGGGCCACTCACCCTACACTTC
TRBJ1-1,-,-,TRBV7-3,CASSLDSNTEAFF,TGTGCCAGCAGCCTGGACAGTAACACTGAAGCTTTCTTT
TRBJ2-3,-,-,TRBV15,CATSRDLGDTQYF,TGTGCCACCAGCAGAGATCTAGGAGATACGCAGTATTTT
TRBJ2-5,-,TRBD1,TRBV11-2,CASSPGQGKETQYF,TGTGCCAGCAGCCCGGGACAGGGGAAAGAGACCCAGTACTTC
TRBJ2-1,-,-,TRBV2,CASSEAGKGDGGQFF,TGTGCCAGCAGTGAGGCGGGAAAGGGGGACGGGGGGCAGTTCTTC
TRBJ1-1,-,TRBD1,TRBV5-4,CASSPRTGSLAFF,TGTGCCAGCAGCCCAAGGACAGGTAGCTTGGCTTTCTTT
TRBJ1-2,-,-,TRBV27,CASSLYPPGVNYGYTF,TGTGCCAGCAGTTTATACCCTCCGGGGGTAAACTATGGCTACACCTTC
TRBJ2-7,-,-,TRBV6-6,CASRGTQYEQYF,TGTGCCAGCAGGGGGACTCAGTACGAGCAGTACTTC
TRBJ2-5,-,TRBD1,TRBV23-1,CASRDTGASQETQYF,TGCGCCAGCAGGGACACAGGGGCCAGCCAAGAGACCCAGTACTTC
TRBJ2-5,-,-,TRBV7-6,CASSLGIRETQYF,TGTGCCAGCAGCTTAGGGATTAGAGAGACCCAGTACTTC
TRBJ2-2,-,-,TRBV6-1,CALAPRAGELFF,TGTGCCTTAGCCCCGAGAGCCGGGGAGCTGTTTTTT
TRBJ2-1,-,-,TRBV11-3,CASSSQGYEQFF,TGTGCCAGCAGCTCCCAGGGTTATGAGCAGTTCTTC
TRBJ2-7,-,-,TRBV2,CASNRGTYEQYF,TGTGCCAGCAATAGAGGTACCTACGAGCAGTACTTC
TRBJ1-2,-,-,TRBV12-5,CASGLGGANYGYTF,TGTGCTAGTGGTTTGGGAGGGGCGAACTATGGCTACACCTTC
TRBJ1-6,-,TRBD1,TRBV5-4,CASSPTGGNYNSPLHF,TGTGCCAGCAGCCCAACAGGGGGCAACTATAATTCACCCCTCCACTTT
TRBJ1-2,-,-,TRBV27,CASSLRGEGGYGYTF,TGTGCCAGCAGCCTTAGGGGTGAGGGAGGCTATGGCTACACCTTC
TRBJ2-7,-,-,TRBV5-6,CASSSAGRTYEQYF,TGTGCCAGCAGCTCGGCGGGGCGGACCTACGAGCAGTACTTC
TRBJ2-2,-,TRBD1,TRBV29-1,CSGGRDRDTGELFF,TGCAGCGGGGGCCGGGACAGAGACACCGGGGAGCTGTTTTTT
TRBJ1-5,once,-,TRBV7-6,CASSLESSGPQHF,TGTGCCAGCAGCTTAGAATCTTCCGGGCCCCAGCATTTT
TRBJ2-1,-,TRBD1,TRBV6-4,CASSDEGQGPPDEQFF,TGTGCCAGCAGTGACGAGGGACAGGGACCGCCAGATGAGCAGTTCTTC
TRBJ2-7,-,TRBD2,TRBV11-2,CASSLAQRGAPYEQYF,TGTGCCAGCAGCTTAGCCCAGCGGGGGGCCCCCTACGAGCAGTACTTC